This T cell receptor (beta chain) was found in a study of shared clonotypes between healthy human individuals (dated by TCRdb to the early 2020s). General notes on the study: The cohort comprised two women and three men aged 18 to 49 years. To estimate repertoire size and how much clonotype sharing occurs between individuals, the study deeply sequenced the blood TCR repertoires of roughly 5 healthy adults. Leukapheresis yielded between about 0.9 and 8.9 billion PBMCs per donor. For each donor, three plates each were used for CD4 naive and CD4 memory, two plates were used for CD8 naive, and one plate was used for CD8 memory. To increase sequencing depth and limit assay-specific biases, TCR repertoire library preparation and sequencing were carried out by different laboratories using diverse techniques.

Cut back by 0 bases and 4 bases, the V and J ends lie 19 bases apart. CDR1 and CDR2 were assigned from the germline V gene as MGHRA and YSYEKL. Measured from the cysteine to the phenylalanine, the CDR3 is 18 residues long. CDR3 DNA is the only sequence kept; it has 54 bases, read in frame from the first base. Worth noting for this clone: No antigen is known for it. No base-level quality is on record; no much larger clone is a single base apart.

CD8 naive samples were obtained by positive selection for CCR7 among CD45RO-negative cells, yielding a CD45RA+CCR7+ population from which TemRA cells were excluded. Donors were healthy HIV-negative adults with no recently reported acute infections or vaccinations. Only Caucasian adults living in Nashville, Tennessee, USA were represented among the donors. Blood was obtained by leukapheresis, after which PBMCs were separated by Ficoll-Histopaque density gradient centrifugation and cryopreserved in liquid nitrogen vapor phase. Analytical flow cytometry was used to check the purity and quantity of every magnetically sorted T cell population. Genomic DNA was isolated from each sorted fraction and quantified by UV absorbance on a Nanodrop 2000c. Paper-wide results and their limitations: Clonotypes shared by all four sorted-subset donors showed higher generation probabilities than non-shared clonotypes. Based on pairwise subsampling, the degree of clonotype sharing among donors was expected to be affected by sequencing depth. Naive subsets generally had larger estimated clonotype richness than memory subsets did. Because the study included only a small number of donors, the genetic and exposure-history diversity represented was limited. Sharing across a few donors was observed for about 5% of naive CD4, 3.5% of naive CD8, around 2.5% of memory CD4, and around 0.44% of memory CD8 clonotypes. Rarefaction of sorted-subset datasets indicated incomplete sequencing despite the large sequencing depth. Sampling was restricted to blood, and TCR repertoires in tissue are likely to differ from TCR repertoires in blood.

Using the deep immunoSEQ assay, TCR CDR3 regions were amplified from genomic DNA by multiplex PCR. Extracted genomic DNA from each cell subset was distributed evenly across all wells of several immunoSEQ 96-well plates, and each plate was treated as a replicate. For sorted subsets, about 200 ng genomic DNA, equal to about 30,000 T cell genomes, was loaded into each replicate PCR. Purified libraries were quantified with a Qubit 3.0 fluorometer, sized on a Bioanalyzer 2100, and re-quantified with the KAPA Library Quantification kit. Every immunoSEQ 96-well plate was sequenced on a dedicated single-read 150-cycle Illumina NextSeq 550 flow cell. The study's processing was this. The immunoSEQ output contained only junctional sequences without quality scores, so filtering could not match that applied to full-length reads. Sequences were annotated with PyIR, a Python wrapper for IgBLAST v1.9, and V/J genes and CDR3 were assigned using IMGT germline references. Reads were filtered out if the reads had weak V/J assignments (E-value above 1e-6), no CDR3, stop codons, out-of-frame junctions, or ambiguous translated residues. V3J clonotypes were defined as sequences sharing an identical inferred V gene, J gene, and CDR3 amino acid sequence. The percentage overlap between two repertoires was calculated by dividing the number of shared unique clonotypes by the size of the smaller repertoire. RTK rarefaction, the Chao1 estimator, and Recon v2.1 estimates of unobserved clonotypes were used to assess repertoire richness. OLGA was used to compute generation probabilities for all TCRbeta clonotypes that the gDNA method yielded from a handful of donors. Imported from immuneACCESS, the table was reduced by TCRdb to in-frame sequences with V and J called. These copies leave out some clones; in studies compared against another copy, an unresolved V gene accounts for under half, and the cause of the remainder is not known. That table supplies the V and J calls and clone size; D and trimming were determined from the DNA. Here the sample has about 590,000 clones; nearly 97% occur a single time. 0.11% of the sample comes from the top ten.

The rearranged chain carries TRBV4-1 and TRBJ2-1, with the D assignment possibly TRBD1 or TRBD2, given 5 matching bases for each. The sequencing sample was made of naive CD8+ T cells sorted from blood. The cell subset or site label corresponds to: CD45RA+CCR7+. The receptor comes from a woman aged 25-40 years in good health. CDR3 loop: CASSQDQGGAENYNEQFF. In nucleotide form, the sequence is TGCGCCAGCAGCCAAGATCAGGGTGGAGCGGAAAATTACAATGAGCAGTTCTTC.